This T cell receptor (beta chain) stems from a study of vaccination effects on CD4 cells after COVID-19. The study's findings and limits: The study found marked clonal contraction of infection- and vaccine-induced clones late after vaccination.

Antigen-specific CD4+ T cell clonotypes were called by their expansion after viral peptide-pool culture in ViraFEST. Subsequent to a culture period of nine to ten days, CD4+ T cells were isolated. Each participant received a vaccine that was either BNT162b2 or mRNA-1273, given as two doses. Testing of the vaccine recipients showed negative nucleocapsid antibodies and no prior SARS-CoV-2 infection. Each culture had half its medium swapped for IL-2 medium on days 3 and 7. Repertoires were generated with immunoSEQ multiplex PCR, while TCRdb's copy carries only in-frame clones and drops some. The sample contains 25,000 or so clones, 73% of which appear only once. Losses at the gene ends were 4 bases for V and 0 bases for J; bases not matched to a gene: 7. From germline, CDR1 is SQVTM and CDR2 ANQGSEA. The CDR3 totals 15 residues. On this clone: What it binds is not known.

The chain is built from TRBV29-1 and TRBJ1-1, with 8 nucleotides matching TRBD1. The source material was CD4+ T cells from PBMCs cultured with SARS-CoV-2 spike peptides, sampled after COVID-19 vaccination. The clonotype originates from a human donor who received a COVID-19 vaccine. Written as DNA, the CDR3 is TGCAGCGTTGCGGTACAGGGGGGGATGAACACTGAAGCTTTCTTT. Encoded protein: CSVAVQGGMNTEAFF.